One sample yielded the 9 T cell receptor beta chains listed below, sequenced in a study of blood T cells in healthy people across ages. For the second PCR, which ran for about 7 to 12 cycles, a sample-barcoded 5' primer and a J-beta primer mix were used. TCRdb independently ran MiXCR on the 5' RACE reads; one entry per CDR3 protein. The sample includes under 2,000,000 distinct CDR3 sequences, less than 50% of them seen just once. Source material: blood. These receptors all stem from a woman aged 40 to 50 in good health.

The CDR3 spells CASSSHRGSRDTQYF. The DNA of the CDR3 is TGTGCCAGCAGCTCCCACAGGGGTTCAAGAGATACGCAGTATTTT. This chain links TRBV9 with TRBJ2-3; TRBD1 agrees at 7 bases. This CDR3 contains 15 residues. Germline V gives CDR1 SGDLS, CDR2 YYNGEE. V lost 4 bases, J lost 5 bases, and 10 bases stayed unmatched. Full variable domain (outside the CDR3, taken from reference TRBV9 and TRBJ2-3): DSGVTQTPKHLITATGQRVTLRCSPRSGDLSVYWYQQSLDQGLQFLIQYYNGEERAKGNILERFSAQQFPDLHSELNLSSLELGDSALYFCASSSHRGSRDTQYFGPGTRLTVL.

This clonotype is a singleton in its sample. The chain recombines TRBV4-1 with TRBJ1-5; no clear D gene. V shed 3 bases and J shed 5 bases, with 8 bases lying between them. The CDR3 loop spans 13 amino acids. CDR1 is MGHRA, CDR2 YSYEKL, per germline. The CDR3 protein is CASSHLQDQPQHF. CDR3 bases: TGCGCCAGCAGCCACCTTCAAGATCAGCCCCAGCATTTT.

The chain joins TRBV5-1 to TRBJ2-7; D call uncertain. The J call may be incorrect, as the DNA end agrees better with TRBJ2-5. The CDR3 spans 15 residues. Germline-derived CDR1 and CDR2 are SGHRS and YFSETQ. This chain's CDR3 is CASSLAPVVVETQYF. The DNA for the CDR3 is TGCGCCAGCAGCTTGGCGCCCGTGGTGGTAGAGACCCAGTACTTC.

There are a few counts of this clonotype. The chain is built from TRBV12-3 or TRBV12-4 and TRBJ1-1; D not certain. There are 15 residues in the CDR3. The V and J ends lost 1 base and 2 bases respectively, with 11 bases between them. CDR3 nucleotides: TGTGCCAGCAGTTTAGTGGGGTCCCGAAACACTGAAGCTTTCTTT. As protein: CASSLVGSRNTEAFF.

The rearrangement links TRBV29-1 to TRBJ2-5, with 9 nucleotides matching TRBD1. Germline V gene lookup returns CDR1 SQVTM and CDR2 ANQGSEA. There are 16 residues in the CDR3. The J segment lost 3 bases and the V segment lost 5 bases, leaving 13 bases of the junction unmatched. The chain's CDR3 is CSVYWTGEKGKETQYF. DNA for the CDR3: TGCAGCGTTTACTGGACAGGGGAGAAAGGAAAAGAGACCCAGTACTTC. The full variable domain, completed using reference TRBV29-1 and TRBJ2-5, is SAVISQKPSRDICQRGTSLTIQCQVDSQVTMMFWYRQQPGQSLTLIATANQGSEATYESGFVIDKFPISRPNLTFSTLTVSNMSPEDSSIYLCSVYWTGEKGKETQYFGPGTRLLVL.

V is TRBV9 and J is TRBJ2-6; D gene uncertain. From germline, CDR1 is SGDLS and CDR2 YYNGEE. The CDR3 runs to 15 residues. V was cut by 0 bases and J by 4 bases, with 8 bases left in between. The CDR3 here is CASSVVMGGANVLTF. CDR3 coding DNA: TGTGCCAGCAGCGTAGTCATGGGAGGGGCCAACGTCCTGACTTTC.

This clonotype was detected only a few times. The CDR3 DNA is TGTGCCATCGGAAGGGGATTGAATGAGCAGTTCTTC. It yields the protein CAIGRGLNEQFF. This sequence joins TRBV10-3 and TRBJ2-1, with TRBD1 as a possible D gene (5 bases). Trimming cost V 8 bases and J 7 bases, with 12 bases left between them. CDR1 ENHRY and CDR2 SYGVKD come from the germline V gene. There are 12 residues in the CDR3.

This sequence joins TRBV27 and TRBJ2-4, with D unresolved. The J call may be faulty, since TRBJ2-5 better matches the DNA end. Looked up from germline, CDR1 is MNHEY and CDR2 is SMNVEV (reference sequence). The CDR3 consists of 14 residues. The CDR3 DNA sequence: TGTGCCAGCAGTTCCTACGGTCGGTCAGAGACCCAGTACTTC. Residues: CASSSYGRSETQYF.

This clonotype was counted once. V usage is TRBV20-1 and J usage is TRBJ1-5; possibly TRBD1 for D (6 bases). Germline loops: CDR1 DFQATT, CDR2 SNEGSKA (reference sequence). The CDR3 has 16 amino acids. The ends were cut back, 3 bases at V and 6 bases at J, with 21 bases in the middle. This chain's CDR3 is CSASSLTDRYSQPQHF. The DNA for the CDR3 is TGCAGTGCTAGTTCGCTAACAGACAGGTACAGTCAGCCCCAGCATTTT.